The clone carrying this T cell receptor beta chain was seen a few times. Repertoires were generated with immunoSEQ multiplex PCR, while TCRdb's copy carries only in-frame clones and drops some. The table lists 70,000 or so clones, about nine tenths of them singletons. This entry belongs to a study of blood T cell repertoires in COVID-19. CDR1 and CDR2 (germline): SEHNR, FQNEAQ (reference sequence). The germline V and J ends were trimmed by 5 bases and 4 bases, with 14 bases remaining between them. CDR3 length: 14 amino acids. Sequencing was performed on peripheral blood. V usage is TRBV7-9 and J usage is TRBJ1-1; D remains unclear. The TCR comes from an older woman with acute or convalescent COVID-19. In nucleotides, the CDR3 is TGTGCCAGCAGCCCTCAAGCGGGGTTCACTGAAGCTTTCTTT. Translation: CASSPQAGFTEAFF.